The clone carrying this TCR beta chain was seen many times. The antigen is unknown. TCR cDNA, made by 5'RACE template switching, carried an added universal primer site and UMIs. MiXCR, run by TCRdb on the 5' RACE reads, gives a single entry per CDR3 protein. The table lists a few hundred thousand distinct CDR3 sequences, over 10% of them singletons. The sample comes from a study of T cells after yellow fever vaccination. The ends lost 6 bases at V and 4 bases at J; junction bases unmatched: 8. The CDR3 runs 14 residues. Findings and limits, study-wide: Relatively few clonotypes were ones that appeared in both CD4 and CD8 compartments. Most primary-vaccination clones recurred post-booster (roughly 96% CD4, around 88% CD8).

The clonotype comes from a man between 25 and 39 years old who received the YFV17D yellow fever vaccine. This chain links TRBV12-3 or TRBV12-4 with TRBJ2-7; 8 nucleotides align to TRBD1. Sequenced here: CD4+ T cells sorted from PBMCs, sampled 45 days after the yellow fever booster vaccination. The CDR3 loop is CASRRDRGTYEQYF. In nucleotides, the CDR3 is TGTGCCAGCAGACGTGACAGGGGAACGTACGAGCAGTACTTC.